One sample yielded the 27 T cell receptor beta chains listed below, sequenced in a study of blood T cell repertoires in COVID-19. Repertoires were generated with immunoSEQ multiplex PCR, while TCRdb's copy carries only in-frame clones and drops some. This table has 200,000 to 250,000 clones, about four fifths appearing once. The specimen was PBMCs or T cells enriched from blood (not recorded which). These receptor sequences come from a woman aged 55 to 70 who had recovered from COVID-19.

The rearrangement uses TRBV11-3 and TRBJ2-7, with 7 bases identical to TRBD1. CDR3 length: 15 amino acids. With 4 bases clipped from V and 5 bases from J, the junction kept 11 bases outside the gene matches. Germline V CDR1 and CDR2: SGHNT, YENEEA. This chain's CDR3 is CASSSGPGGFNEQYF. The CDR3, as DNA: TGTGCCAGCAGCTCAGGTCCAGGGGGTTTCAACGAGCAGTACTTC. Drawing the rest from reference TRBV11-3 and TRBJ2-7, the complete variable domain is EAGVVQSPRYKIIEKKQPVAFWCNPISGHNTLYWYLQNLGQGPELLIRYENEEAVDDSQLPKDRFSAERLKGVDSTLKIQPAELGDSAVYLCASSSGPGGFNEQYFGPGTRLTVT.

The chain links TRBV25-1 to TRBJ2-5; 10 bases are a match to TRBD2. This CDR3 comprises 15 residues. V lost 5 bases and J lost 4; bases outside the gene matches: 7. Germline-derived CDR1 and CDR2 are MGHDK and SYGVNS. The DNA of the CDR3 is TGTGCCAGCAGTTACCTTAGCGGGGGGAGAGAGACCCAGTACTTC. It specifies CASSYLSGGRETQYF. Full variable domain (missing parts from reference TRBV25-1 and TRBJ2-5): EADIYQTPRYLVIGTGKKITLECSQTMGHDKMYWYQQDPGMELHLIHYSYGVNSTEKGDLSSESTVSRIRTEHFPLTLESARPSHTSQYLCASSYLSGGRETQYFGPGTRLLVL.

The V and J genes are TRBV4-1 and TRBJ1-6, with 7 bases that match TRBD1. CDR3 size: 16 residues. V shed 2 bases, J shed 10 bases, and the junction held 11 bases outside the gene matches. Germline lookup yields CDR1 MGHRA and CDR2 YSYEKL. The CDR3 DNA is TGCGCCAGCAGCCAATCGACAGGGATGGCGAACTCACCCCTCCACTTT. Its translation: CASSQSTGMANSPLHF.

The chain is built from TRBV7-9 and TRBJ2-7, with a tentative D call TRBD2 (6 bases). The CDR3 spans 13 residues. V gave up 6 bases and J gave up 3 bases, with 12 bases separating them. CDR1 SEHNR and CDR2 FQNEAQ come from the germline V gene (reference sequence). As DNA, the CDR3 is TGTGCCAGCAGTAGCGGATTTCACTACGAGCAGTACTTC. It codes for CASSSGFHYEQYF.

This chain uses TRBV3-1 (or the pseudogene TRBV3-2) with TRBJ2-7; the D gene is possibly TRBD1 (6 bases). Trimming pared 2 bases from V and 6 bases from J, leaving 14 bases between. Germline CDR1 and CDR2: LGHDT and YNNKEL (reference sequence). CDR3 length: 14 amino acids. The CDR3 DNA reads TGTGCCAGCAGCCAACAGGGGTCCCTATTCGAGCAGTACTTC. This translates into CASSQQGSLFEQYF.

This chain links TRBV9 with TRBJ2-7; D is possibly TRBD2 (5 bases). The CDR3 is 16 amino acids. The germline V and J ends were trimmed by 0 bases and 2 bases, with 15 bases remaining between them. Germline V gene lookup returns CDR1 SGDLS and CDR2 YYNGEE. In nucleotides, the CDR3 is TGTGCCAGCAGCGTAGAGGGCGACCCCGGGGCCTACGAGCAGTACTTC. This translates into CASSVEGDPGAYEQYF.

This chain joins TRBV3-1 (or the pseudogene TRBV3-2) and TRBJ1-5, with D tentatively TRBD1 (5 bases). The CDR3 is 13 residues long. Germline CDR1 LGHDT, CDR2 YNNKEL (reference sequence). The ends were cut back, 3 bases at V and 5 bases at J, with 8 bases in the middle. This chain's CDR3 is CASSQGRDQPQHF. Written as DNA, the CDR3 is TGTGCCAGCAGCCAGGGCAGGGATCAGCCCCAGCATTTT.

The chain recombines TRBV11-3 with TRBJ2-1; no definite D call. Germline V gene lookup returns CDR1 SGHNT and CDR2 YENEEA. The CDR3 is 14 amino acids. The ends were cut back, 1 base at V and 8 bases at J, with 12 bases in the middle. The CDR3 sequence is CASSLGGQLDEQFF. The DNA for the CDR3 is TGTGCCAGCAGCTTAGGTGGTCAACTGGATGAGCAGTTCTTC.

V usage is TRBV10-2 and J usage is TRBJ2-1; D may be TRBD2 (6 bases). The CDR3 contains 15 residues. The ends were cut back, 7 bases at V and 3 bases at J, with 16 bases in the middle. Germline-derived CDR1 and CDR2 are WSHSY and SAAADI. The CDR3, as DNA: TGCGCCAGCAATCGCGACATGGGAGGCTACAATGAGCAGTTCTTC. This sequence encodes CASNRDMGGYNEQFF.

CDR3 DNA sequence: TGTGCCAGCAGCTTAGCTGGGACAGGGAAGAATTCACCCCTCCACTTT. Translating gives CASSLAGTGKNSPLHF. The chain uses TRBV7-3 and TRBJ1-6, with 9 bases fitting TRBD1. Germline V gene lookup returns CDR1 SGHTA and CDR2 FQGTGA. Trimming took 2 bases from V and 7 from J; bases not matched to a gene: 6. The CDR3 runs 16 residues.

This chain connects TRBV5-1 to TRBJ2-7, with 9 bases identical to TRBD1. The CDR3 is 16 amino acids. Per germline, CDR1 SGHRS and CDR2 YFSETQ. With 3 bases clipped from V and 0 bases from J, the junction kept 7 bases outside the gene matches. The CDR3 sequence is CASSSGTGSLSYEQYF. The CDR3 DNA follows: TGCGCCAGCAGCTCGGGGACAGGGAGCCTCTCCTACGAGCAGTACTTC.

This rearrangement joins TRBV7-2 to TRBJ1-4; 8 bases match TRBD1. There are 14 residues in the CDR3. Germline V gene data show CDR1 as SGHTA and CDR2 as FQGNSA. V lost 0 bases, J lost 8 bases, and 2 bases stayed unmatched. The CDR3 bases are TGTGCCAGCAGCTTAGCGAGGACAGGGGAAAAACTGTTTTTT. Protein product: CASSLARTGEKLFF.

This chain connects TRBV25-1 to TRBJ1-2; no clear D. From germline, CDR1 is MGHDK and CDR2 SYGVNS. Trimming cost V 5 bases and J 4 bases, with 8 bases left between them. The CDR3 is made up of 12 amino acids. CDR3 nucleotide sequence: TGTGCCAGCAGTTACACGGGCTATGGCTACACCTTC. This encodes CASSYTGYGYTF.

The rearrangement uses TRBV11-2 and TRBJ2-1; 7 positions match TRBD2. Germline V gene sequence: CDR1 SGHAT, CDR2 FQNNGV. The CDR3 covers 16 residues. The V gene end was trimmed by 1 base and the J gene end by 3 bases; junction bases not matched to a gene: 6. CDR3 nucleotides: TGTGCCAGCAGCTTAGTGTCTAGCGGACTCTACAATGAGCAGTTCTTC. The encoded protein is CASSLVSSGLYNEQFF.

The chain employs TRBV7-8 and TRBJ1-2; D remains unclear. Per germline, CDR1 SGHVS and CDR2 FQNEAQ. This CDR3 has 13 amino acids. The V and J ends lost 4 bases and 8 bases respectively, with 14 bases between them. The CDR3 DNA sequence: TGTGCCAGCAGCTACTCCCCCGGGGAAGGCTACACCTTC. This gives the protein CASSYSPGEGYTF. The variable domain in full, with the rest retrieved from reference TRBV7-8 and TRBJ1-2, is GAGVSQSPRYKVAKRGQDVALRCDPISGHVSLFWYQQALGQGPEFLTYFQNEAQLDKSGLPSDRFFAERPEGSVSTLKIQRTQQEDSAVYLCASSYSPGEGYTFGSGTRLTVV.

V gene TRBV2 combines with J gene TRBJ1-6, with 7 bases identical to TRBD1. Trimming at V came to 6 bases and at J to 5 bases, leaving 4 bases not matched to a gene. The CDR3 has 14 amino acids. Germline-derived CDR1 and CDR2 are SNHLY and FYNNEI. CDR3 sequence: CASRGQVDNSPLHF. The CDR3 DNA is TGTGCCAGCAGAGGACAGGTCGATAATTCACCCCTCCACTTT.

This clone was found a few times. CDR3 loop: CASRWVGTNTEQPQHF. CDR3 coding DNA: TGTGCCAGTAGGTGGGTGGGGACAAACACCGAACAGCCCCAGCATTTT. The V call is TRBV19, the J call TRBJ1-5; tentatively, D is TRBD1 (6 bases). The CDR3 covers 16 residues. CDR1 is LNHDA and CDR2 is SQIVND in the germline V gene (reference sequence). Trimming pared 6 bases from V and 7 bases from J, leaving 22 bases between.

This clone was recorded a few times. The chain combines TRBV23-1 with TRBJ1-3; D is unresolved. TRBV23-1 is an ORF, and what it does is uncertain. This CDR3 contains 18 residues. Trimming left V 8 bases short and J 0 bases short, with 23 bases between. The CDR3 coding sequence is TGCGCCAGCGATATATGGGAGGCAGCTCATATCTCTGGAAACACCATATATTTT. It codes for CASDIWEAAHISGNTIYF.

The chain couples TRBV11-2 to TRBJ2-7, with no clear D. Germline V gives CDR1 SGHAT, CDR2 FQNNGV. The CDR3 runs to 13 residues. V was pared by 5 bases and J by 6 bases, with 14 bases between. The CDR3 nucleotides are TGTGCCAGCAGCCTCCCCCTAAGAGCCGAGCAGTACTTC. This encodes CASSLPLRAEQYF. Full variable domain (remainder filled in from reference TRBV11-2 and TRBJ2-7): EAGVAQSPRYKIIEKRQSVAFWCNPISGHATLYWYQQILGQGPKLLIQFQNNGVVDDSQLPKDRFSAERLKGVDSTLKIQPAKLEDSAVYLCASSLPLRAEQYFGPGTRLTVT.

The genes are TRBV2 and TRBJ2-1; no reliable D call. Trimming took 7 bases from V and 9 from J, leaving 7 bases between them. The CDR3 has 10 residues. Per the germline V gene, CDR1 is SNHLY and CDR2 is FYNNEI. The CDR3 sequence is CASNLGEQFF. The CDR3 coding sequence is TGTGCCAGCAACCTAGGTGAGCAGTTCTTC. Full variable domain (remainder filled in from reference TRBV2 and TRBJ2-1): EPEVTQTPSHQVTQMGQEVILRCVPISNHLYFYWYRQILGQKVEFLVSFYNNEISEKSEIFDDQFSVERPDGSNFTLKIRSTKLEDSAMYFCASNLGEQFFGPGTRLTVL.

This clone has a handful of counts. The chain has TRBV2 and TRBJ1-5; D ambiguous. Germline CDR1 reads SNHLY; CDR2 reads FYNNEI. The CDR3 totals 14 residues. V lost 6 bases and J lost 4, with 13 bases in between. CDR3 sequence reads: CASSASRGNQPQHF. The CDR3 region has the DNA TGTGCCAGCAGCGCCTCCCGAGGGAATCAGCCCCAGCATTTT.

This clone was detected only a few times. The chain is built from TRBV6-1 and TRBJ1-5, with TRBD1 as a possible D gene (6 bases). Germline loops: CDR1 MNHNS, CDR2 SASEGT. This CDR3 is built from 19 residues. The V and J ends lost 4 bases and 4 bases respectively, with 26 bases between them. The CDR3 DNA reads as TGTGCCAGCAGTGCGCTTACTTTCAGGGGAGGGGATCAGAATCAGCCCCAGCATTTT. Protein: CASSALTFRGGDQNQPQHF.

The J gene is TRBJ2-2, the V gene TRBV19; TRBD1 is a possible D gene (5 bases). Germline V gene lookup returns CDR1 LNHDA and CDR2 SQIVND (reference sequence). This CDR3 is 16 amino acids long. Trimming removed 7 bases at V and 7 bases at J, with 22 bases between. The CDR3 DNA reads TGTGCCAGTAAGGGGCAAGGGCAGGGCCTGGGCGGGGAGCTGTTTTTT. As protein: CASKGQGQGLGGELFF.

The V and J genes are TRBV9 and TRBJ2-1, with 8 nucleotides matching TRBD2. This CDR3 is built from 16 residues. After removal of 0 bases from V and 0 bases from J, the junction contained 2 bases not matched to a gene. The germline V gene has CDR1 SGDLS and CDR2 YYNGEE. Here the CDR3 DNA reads TGTGCCAGCAGCGTAGTAAGCGGGAGCTCCTACAATGAGCAGTTCTTC. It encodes CASSVVSGSSYNEQFF.

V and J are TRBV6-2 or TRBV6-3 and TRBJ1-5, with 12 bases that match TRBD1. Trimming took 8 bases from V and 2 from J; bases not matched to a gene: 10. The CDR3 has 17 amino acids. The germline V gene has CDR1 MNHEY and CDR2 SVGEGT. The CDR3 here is CASGPGTGGLGNQPQHF. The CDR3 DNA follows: TGTGCCAGCGGCCCCGGGACAGGGGGCCTGGGCAATCAGCCCCAGCATTTT.

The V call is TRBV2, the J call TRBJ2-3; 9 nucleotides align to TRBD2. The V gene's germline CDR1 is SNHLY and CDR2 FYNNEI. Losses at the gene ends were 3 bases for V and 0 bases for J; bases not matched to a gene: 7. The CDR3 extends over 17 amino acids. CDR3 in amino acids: CASSDWGLAGSTDTQYF. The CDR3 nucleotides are TGTGCCAGCAGTGATTGGGGGCTAGCGGGGAGCACAGATACGCAGTATTTT.

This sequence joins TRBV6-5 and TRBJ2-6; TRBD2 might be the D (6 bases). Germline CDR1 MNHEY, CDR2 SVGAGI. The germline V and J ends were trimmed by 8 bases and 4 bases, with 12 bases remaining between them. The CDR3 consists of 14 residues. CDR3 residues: CASEFGGGANVLTF. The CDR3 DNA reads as TGTGCCAGCGAGTTCGGAGGGGGGGCCAACGTCCTGACTTTC.